The clone carrying this T cell receptor beta chain was observed a single time. Germline CDR1 reads SGDLS; CDR2 reads YYNGEE. The CDR3 covers 17 residues. V trimming: 3 bases; J trimming: 5 bases; junction bases outside the gene matches: 13. Produced via immunoSEQ multiplex PCR; TCRdb's table is partial and in-frame only. The data hold tens of thousands of clones, with 90% observed a single time. The data were taken from a study of T cell changes during pregnancy in multiple sclerosis. The sample in question was CD4+ T cells from peripheral blood mononuclear cells, obtained in the first trimester of pregnancy. The clonotype originates from a female donor with multiple sclerosis, enrolled in a pregnancy study. This chain connects TRBV9 to TRBJ2-1; TRBD2 aligns across 8 bases. The CDR3 loop reads CASSALPLGGVDNEQFF. CDR3 bases: TGTGCCAGCAGCGCTCTCCCCCTCGGGGGGGTGGACAATGAGCAGTTCTTC.